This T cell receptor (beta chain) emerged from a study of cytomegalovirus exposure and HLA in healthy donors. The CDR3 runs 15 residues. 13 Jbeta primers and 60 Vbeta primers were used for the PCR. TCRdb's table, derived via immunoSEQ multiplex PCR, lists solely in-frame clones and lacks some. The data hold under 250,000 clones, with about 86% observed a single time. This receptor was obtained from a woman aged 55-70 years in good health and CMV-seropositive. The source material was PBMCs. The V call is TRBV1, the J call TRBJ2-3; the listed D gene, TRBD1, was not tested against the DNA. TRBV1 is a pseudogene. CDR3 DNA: TGCACCAGCAGCCAGGATACAGGGGACACAGATACGCAGTATTTT. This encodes CTSSQDTGDTDTQYF.